This T cell receptor (beta chain) comes out of a study of cytotoxic CD8 clonotypes in ibrutinib-treated CLL. Turning to the study itself: In all, about eleven patients were relapsed/refractory, about 15 were treatment-naive and fewer than 18 were IGHV unmutated.

Trimming left V 0 bases short and J 2 bases short, with 10 bases between. Germline CDR1 and CDR2: SGHDT and YYEEEE. The CDR3 spans 15 residues. Sequencing used immunoSEQ multiplex PCR; TCRdb keeps in-frame clones, though not all of them. The data show 250,000 or so clones, with 60% to 75% seen just once and 15% held by the top ten. The chain joins TRBV5-6 to TRBJ2-3, with D possibly matching TRBD2 (5 bases). The TCR originated in a human donor with chronic lymphocytic leukemia. Material: PBMCs, obtained after 24 months of ibrutinib treatment. The CDR3 sequence: CASSLVGEFTDTQYF. CDR3 coding DNA: TGTGCCAGCAGCTTGGTTGGGGAGTTCACAGATACGCAGTATTTT.